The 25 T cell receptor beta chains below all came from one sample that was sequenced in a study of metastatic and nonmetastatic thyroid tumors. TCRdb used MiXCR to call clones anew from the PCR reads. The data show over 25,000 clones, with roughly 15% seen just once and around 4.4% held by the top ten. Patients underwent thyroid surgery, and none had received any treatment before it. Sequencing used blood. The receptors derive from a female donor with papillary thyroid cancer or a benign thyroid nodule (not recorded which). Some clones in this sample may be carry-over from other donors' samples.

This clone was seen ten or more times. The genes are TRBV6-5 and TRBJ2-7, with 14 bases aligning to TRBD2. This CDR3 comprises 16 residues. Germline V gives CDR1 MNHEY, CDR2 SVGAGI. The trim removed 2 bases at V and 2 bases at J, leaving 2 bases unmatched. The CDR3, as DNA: TGTGCCAGCAGTTACGGACTAGCGGGAGGTCCCTACGAGCAGTACTTC. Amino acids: CASSYGLAGGPYEQYF.

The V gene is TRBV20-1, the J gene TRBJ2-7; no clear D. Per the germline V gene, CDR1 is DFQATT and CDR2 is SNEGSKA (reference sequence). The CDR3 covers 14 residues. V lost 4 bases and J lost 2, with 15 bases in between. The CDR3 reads CSAIFADLPYEQYF. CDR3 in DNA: TGCAGTGCTATATTCGCGGATCTCCCCTACGAGCAGTACTTC.

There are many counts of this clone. CDR3 residues: CASRSTGTPKVLEQFF. The CDR3 DNA sequence: TGTGCCAGCCGTTCGACCGGGACCCCGAAGGTCCTTGAGCAGTTCTTC. The V and J genes are TRBV27 and TRBJ2-1; perhaps D is TRBD1 or TRBD2 (5 bases each). Trimming took off 8 bases at V and 9 bases at J, with 26 bases between the two ends. The CDR3 has 16 amino acids. Germline V lookup: CDR1 MNHEY, CDR2 SMNVEV (reference sequence).

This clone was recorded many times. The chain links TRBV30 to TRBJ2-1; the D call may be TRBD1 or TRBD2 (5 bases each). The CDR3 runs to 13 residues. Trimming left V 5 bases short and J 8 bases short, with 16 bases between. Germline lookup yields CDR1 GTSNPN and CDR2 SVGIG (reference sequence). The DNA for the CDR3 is TGTGCCTGGGGGACGAGGATACGGGATGAGCAGTTCTTC. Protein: CAWGTRIRDEQFF.

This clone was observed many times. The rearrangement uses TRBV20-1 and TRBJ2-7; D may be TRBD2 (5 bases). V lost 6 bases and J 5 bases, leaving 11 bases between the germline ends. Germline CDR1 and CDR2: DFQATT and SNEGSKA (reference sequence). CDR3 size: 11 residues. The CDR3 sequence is CSANERNEQYF. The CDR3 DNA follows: TGCAGTGCCAACGAGCGGAACGAGCAGTACTTC.

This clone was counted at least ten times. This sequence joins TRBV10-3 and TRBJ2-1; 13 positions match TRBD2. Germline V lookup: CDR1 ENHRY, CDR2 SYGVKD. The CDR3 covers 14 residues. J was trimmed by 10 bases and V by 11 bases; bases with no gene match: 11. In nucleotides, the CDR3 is TGTGCCCATCGCGGACTAGCGGGAGACGGGGAGCAGTTCTTC. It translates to CAHRGLAGDGEQFF.

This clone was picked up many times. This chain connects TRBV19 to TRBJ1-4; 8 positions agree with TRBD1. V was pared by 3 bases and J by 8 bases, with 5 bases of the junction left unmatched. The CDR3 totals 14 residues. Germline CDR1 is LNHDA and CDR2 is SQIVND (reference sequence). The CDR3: CASSIQGAGEKLFF. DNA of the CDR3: TGTGCCAGTAGTATTCAGGGGGCCGGGGAAAAACTGTTTTTT.

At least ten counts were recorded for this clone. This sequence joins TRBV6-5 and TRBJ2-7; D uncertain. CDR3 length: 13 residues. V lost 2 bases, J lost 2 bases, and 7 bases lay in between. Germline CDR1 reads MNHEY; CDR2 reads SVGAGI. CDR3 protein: CASSYTQTYEQYF. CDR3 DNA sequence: TGTGCCAGCAGTTACACGCAGACCTACGAGCAGTACTTC.

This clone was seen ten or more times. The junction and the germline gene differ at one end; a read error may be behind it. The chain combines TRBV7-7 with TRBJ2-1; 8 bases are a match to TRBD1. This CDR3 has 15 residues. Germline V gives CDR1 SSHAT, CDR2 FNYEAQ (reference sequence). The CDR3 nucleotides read TGTGCTAGCAGCCCCGGACAGGGATCCCACAATGAGCAGTTCTTC. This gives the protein CASSPGQGSHNEQFF.

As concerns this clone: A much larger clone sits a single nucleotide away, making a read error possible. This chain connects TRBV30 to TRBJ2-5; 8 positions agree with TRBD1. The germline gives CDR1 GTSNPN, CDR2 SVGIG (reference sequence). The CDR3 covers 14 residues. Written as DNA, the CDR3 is TGTGCCTGGAGTCCGGACAGGGTTCGGGAGACCCGGTACTTC. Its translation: CAWSPDRVRETRYF.

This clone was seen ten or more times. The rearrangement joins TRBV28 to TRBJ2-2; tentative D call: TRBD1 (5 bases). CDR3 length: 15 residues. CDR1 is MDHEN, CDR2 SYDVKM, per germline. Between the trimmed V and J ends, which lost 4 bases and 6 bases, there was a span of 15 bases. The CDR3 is CASSSFQGAPGELFF. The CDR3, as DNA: TGTGCCAGCAGTTCCTTCCAGGGCGCTCCCGGGGAGCTGTTTTTT.

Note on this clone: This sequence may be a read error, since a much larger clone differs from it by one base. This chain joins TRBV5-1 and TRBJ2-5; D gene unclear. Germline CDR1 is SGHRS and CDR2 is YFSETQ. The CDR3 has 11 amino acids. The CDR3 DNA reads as TGCGCCGGCAGCTTTCAAGAGACCCAGTACTTC. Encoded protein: CAGSFQETQYF.

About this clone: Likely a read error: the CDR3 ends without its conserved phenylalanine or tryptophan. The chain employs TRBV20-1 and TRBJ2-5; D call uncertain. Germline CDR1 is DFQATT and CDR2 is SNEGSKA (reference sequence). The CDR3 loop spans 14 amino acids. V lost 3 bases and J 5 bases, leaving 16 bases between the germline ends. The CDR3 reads CSARPLQSSETQYL. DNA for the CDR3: TGCAGTGCTAGGCCACTCCAGTCTTCGGAGACCCAGTACCTA.

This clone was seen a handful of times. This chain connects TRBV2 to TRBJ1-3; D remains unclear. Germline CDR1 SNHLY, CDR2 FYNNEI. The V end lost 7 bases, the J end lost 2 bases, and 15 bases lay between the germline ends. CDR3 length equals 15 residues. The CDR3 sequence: CASIPPVLAGNTIYF. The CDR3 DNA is TGTGCCAGCATACCTCCAGTGTTAGCTGGAAACACCATATATTTT. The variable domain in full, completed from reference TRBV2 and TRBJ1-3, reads EPEVTQTPSHQVTQMGQEVILRCVPISNHLYFYWYRQILGQKVEFLVSFYNNEISEKSEIFDDQFSVERPDGSNFTLKIRSTKLEDSAMYFCASIPPVLAGNTIYFGEGSWLTVV.

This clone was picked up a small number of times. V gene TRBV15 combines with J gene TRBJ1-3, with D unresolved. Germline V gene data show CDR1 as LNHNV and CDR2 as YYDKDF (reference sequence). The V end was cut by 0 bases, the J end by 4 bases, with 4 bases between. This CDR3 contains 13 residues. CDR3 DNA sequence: TGTGCCACCAGCAGAGATCGAGGAAACACCATATATTTT. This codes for CATSRDRGNTIYF.

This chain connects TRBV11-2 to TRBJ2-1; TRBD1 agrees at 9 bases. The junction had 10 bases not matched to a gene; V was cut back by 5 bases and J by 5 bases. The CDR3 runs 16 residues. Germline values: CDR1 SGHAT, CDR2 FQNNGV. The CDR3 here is CASSPVPGQGNNEQFF. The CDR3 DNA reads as TGTGCCAGCAGCCCGGTGCCGGGACAGGGAAACAATGAGCAGTTCTTC.

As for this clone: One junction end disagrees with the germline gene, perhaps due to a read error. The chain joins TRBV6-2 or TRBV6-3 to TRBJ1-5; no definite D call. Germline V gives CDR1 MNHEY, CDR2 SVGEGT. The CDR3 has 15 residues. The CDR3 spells CASIYSVARNQPQHF. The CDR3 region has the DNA TGTGCCAGCATTTACTCGGTGGCCCGCAATCAGCCCCAGCATTTT.

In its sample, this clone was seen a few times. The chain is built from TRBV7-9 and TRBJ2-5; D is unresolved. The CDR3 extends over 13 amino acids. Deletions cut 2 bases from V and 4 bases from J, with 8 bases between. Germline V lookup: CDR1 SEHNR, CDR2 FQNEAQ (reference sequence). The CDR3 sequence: CASSLNQRETQYF. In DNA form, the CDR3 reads TGTGCCAGCAGCTTAAATCAGAGAGAGACCCAGTACTTC.

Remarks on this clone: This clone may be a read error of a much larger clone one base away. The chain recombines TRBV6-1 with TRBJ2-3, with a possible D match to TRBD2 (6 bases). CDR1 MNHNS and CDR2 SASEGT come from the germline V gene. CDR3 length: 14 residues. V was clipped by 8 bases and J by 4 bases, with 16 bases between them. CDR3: CASSDGWRADTQYF. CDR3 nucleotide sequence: TGTGCCAGCTCGGACGGTTGGAGGGCAGATACGCAGTATTTT.

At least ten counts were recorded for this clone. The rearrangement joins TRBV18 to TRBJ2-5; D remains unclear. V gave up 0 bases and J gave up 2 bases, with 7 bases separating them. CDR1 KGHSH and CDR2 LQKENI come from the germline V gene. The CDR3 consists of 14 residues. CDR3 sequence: CASSPPLGQETQYF. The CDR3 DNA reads TGTGCCAGCTCACCACCGTTAGGACAAGAGACCCAGTACTTC.

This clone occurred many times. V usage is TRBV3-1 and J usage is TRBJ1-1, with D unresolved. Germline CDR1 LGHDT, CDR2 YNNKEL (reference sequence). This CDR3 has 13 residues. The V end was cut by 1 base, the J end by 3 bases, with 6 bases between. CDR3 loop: CASSQGVDTEAFF. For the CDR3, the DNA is TGTGCCAGCAGCCAAGGGGTTGACACTGAAGCTTTCTTT.

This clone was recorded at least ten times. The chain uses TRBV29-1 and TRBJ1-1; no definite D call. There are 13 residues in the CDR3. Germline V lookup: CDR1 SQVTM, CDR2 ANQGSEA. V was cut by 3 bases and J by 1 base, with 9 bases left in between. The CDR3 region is CSVDREANTEAFF. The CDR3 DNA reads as TGCAGCGTTGACCGGGAAGCGAACACTGAAGCTTTCTTT.

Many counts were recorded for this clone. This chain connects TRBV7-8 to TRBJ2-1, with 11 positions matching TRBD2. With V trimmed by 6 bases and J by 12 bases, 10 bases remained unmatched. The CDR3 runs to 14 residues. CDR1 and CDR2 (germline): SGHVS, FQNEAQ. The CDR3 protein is CASSLTLAGGVQFF. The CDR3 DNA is TGTGCCAGCAGTTTAACCTTAGCGGGAGGGGTGCAGTTCTTC.

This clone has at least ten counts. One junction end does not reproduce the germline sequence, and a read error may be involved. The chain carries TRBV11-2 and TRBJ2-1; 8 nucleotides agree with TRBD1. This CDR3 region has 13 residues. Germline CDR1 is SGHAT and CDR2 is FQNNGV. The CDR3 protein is CASSFGTGPRLNF. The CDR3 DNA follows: TGTGCCAGCAGCTTCGGGACAGGTCCCAGGCTAAACTTC. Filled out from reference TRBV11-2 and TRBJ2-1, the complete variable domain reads EAGVAQSPRYKIIEKRQSVAFWCNPISGHATLYWYQQILGQGPKLLIQFQNNGVVDDSQLPKDRFSAERLKGVDSTLKIQPAKLEDSAVYLCASSFGTGPRLNFGPGTRLTVL.

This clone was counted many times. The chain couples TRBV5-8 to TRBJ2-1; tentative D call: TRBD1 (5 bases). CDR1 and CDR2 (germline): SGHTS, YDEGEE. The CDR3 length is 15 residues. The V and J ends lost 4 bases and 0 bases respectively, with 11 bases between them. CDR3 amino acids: CASSRTGSSYNEQFF. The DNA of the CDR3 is TGTGCCAGCAGCCGTACAGGAAGCTCCTACAATGAGCAGTTCTTC.